The TCR beta chain described here comes from a study of T-cell reconstitution after alpha-beta-depleted transplantation in children. Unique molecular identifiers were incorporated into the prepared TCRbeta library. TCRdb itself ran the PCR reads through MiXCR, one entry per CDR3 protein. The sample records 190,000 or so distinct CDR3 sequences, just over 14% being singletons. In its sample, this clonotype was seen a few times. The length of the CDR3 is 16 residues. Trimming took 5 bases from V and 3 from J, leaving 20 bases between them. Germline V gives CDR1 SEHNR, CDR2 FQNEAQ (reference sequence). The receptor was isolated from a human donor who donated a stem cell graft to a child with acute lymphoblastic leukemia. Material: PBMCs from the stem cell graft donor, obtained from the stem cell graft. The chain links TRBV7-9 to TRBJ2-7; no firm D call. The CDR3 loop reads CASSPTNSSRRYEQYF. CDR3 bases: TGTGCCAGCAGCCCGACGAACAGTTCGAGGCGCTACGAGCAGTACTTC.